Included here is one T cell receptor beta chain sequence, with context. The sample comes from a study of blood T cell repertoires in COVID-19. Whole-study context: The United States, Italy and Spain provided the acute and convalescent COVID-19 samples. From T cells, B-cell-depleted T cells, or PBMCs came the material, which was cDNA or gDNA.

Unmatched junction bases numbered 3, after V lost 4 bases and J lost 2 bases. This CDR3 comprises 14 residues. Per the germline V gene, CDR1 is SGHNT and CDR2 is YYREEE (reference sequence). Per the original data handling: Cell counts per sample came from amplifying reference gene primers. This table comes from immunoSEQ multiplex PCR, and its TCRdb copy is limited to in-frame clones, with some not included. The DNA was the basis for D and trimming; V, J and clone size are from that table. The data contain fewer than 250,000 clones, approximately 85% of them singletons. The chain joins TRBV5-4 to TRBJ2-5, with 9 positions matching TRBD1. The sequencing input was peripheral blood. The receptor was isolated from a woman between 65 and 79 years old with acute or convalescent COVID-19. CDR3 bases: TGTGCCAGCAGCCTGACAGGGGGTCAAGAGACCCAGTACTTC. The encoded protein is CASSLTGGQETQYF.